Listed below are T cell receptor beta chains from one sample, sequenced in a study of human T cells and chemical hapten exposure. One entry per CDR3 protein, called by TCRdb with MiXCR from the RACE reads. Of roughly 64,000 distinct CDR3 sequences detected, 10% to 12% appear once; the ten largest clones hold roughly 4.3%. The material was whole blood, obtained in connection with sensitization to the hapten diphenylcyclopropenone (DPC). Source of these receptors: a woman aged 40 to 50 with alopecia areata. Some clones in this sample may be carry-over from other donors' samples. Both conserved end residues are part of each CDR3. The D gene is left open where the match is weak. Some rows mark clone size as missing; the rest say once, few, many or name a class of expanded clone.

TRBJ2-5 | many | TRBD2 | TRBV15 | CATSSPGLAGQETQYF | TGTGCCACCAGCAGCCCCGGACTAGCGGGCCAAGAGACCCAGTACTTC
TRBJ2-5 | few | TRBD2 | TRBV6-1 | CASSALSGGAQGETQYF | TGTGCCAGCAGCGCTCTTAGCGGGGGGGCCCAAGGGGAGACCCAGTACTTC
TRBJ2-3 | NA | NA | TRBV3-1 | CASSQPWGDRRANTQYF | TGTGCCAGCAGCCAACCCTGGGGGGACCGTCGAGCGAATACGCAGTATTTT
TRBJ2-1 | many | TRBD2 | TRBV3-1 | CASSQDAGVDYNEQFF | TGTGCCAGCAGCCAAGACGCGGGGGTTGACTACAATGAGCAGTTCTTC
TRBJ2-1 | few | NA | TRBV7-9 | CATSGRNEQFF | TGTGCCACCTCAGGTCGGAATGAGCAGTTCTTC
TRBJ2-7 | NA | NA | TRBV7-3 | CASSTPVGGPWDEQYF | TGTGCCAGCAGTACCCCCGTGGGGGGGCCCTGGGACGAGCAGTACTTC
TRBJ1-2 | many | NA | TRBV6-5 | CASSYLTGGSYGYTF | TGTGCCAGCAGTTACTTGACCGGGGGCTCCTATGGCTACACCTTC
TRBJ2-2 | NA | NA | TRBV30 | CAWMPAGRHGELFF | TGTGCCTGGATGCCGGCAGGACGTCACGGGGAGCTGTTTTTT
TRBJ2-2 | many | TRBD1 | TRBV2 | CASSLGQGGTGELFF | TGTGCCAGCAGTTTAGGACAGGGTGGCACCGGGGAGCTGTTTTTT
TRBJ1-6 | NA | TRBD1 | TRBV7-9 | CATSSKPGQTNSPLHF | TGTGCCACCAGCTCGAAGCCGGGACAGACCAATTCACCCCTCCACTTT
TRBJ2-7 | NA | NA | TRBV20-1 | CSARVPGASYEQYF | TGCAGTGCTAGAGTGCCAGGGGCCTCCTACGAGCAGTACTTC
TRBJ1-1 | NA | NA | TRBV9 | CASSVDRVKNTEAFF | TGTGCCAGCAGCGTAGACCGGGTGAAGAACACTGAAGCTTTCTTT
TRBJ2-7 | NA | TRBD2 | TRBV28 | CASSGLNAGDEQYF | TGTGCCAGCAGCGGGTTAAACGCGGGGGACGAGCAGTACTTC
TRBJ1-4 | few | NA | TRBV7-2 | CASSVRTDAEKLFF | TGTGCCAGCAGCGTCCGGACAGACGCTGAAAAACTGTTTTTT
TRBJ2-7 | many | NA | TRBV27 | CASPRPHEGYYEQYF | TGTGCCAGCCCACGCCCCCACGAGGGATACTACGAGCAGTACTTC
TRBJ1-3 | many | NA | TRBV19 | CASPGGVLKGNTIYF | TGTGCCAGTCCAGGAGGAGTTCTAAAAGGAAACACCATATATTTT
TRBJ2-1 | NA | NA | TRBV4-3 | CASSQDRNSAPPTSIQFF | TGCGCCAGCAGCCAAGATCGCAATAGCGCACCCCCAACCTCAATTCAGTTCTTC
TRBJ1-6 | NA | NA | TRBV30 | CAWSAGTNSPLHF | TGTGCCTGGAGTGCCGGAACAAATTCACCCCTCCACTTT
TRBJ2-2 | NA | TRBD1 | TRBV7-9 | CASSFGTGGPGELFF | TGTGCCAGCAGCTTCGGGACAGGGGGCCCCGGGGAGCTGTTTTTT
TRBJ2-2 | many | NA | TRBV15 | CATSRDLVAANTGELFF | TGTGCCACCAGCAGAGATCTGGTAGCGGCGAACACCGGGGAGCTGTTTTTT
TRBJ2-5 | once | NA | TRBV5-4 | CASSLRQDQETQYF | TGTGCCAGCAGCTTGCGCCAGGACCAAGAGACCCAGTACTTC
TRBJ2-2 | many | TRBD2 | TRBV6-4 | CASSDGTSTGELFF | TGTGCCAGCAGTGACGGGACTAGCACCGGGGAGCTGTTTTTT
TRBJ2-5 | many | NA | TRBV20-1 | CSASPGATETQYF | TGCAGTGCTAGTCCGGGGGCCACAGAGACCCAGTACTTC
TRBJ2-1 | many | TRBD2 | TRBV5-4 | CASSVRGGRSNEQFF | TGTGCCAGCAGCGTGCGGGGGGGCCGGAGCAATGAGCAGTTCTTC
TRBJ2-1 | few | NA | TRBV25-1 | CASSQTTITYNEQFF | TGTGCCAGCAGCCAGACTACGATTACCTACAATGAGCAGTTCTTC